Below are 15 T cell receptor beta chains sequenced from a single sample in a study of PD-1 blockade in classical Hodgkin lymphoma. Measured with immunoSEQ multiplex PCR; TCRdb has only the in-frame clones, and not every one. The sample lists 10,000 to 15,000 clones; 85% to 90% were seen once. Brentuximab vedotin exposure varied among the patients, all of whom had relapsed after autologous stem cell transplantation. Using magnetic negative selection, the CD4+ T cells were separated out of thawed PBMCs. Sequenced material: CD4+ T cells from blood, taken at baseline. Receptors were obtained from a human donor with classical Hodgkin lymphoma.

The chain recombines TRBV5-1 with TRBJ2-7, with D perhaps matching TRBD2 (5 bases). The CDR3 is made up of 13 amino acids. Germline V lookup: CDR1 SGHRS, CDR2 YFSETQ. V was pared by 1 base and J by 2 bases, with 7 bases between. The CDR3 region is CASSLSGAYEQYF. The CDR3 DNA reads TGCGCCAGCAGCTTGTCCGGGGCCTACGAGCAGTACTTC.

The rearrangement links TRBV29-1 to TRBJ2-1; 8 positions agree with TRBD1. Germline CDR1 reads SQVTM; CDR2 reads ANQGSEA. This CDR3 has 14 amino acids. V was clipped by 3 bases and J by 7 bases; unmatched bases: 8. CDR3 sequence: CSVDGRTGINEQFF. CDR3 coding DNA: TGCAGCGTTGATGGTAGGACAGGGATAAATGAGCAGTTCTTC.

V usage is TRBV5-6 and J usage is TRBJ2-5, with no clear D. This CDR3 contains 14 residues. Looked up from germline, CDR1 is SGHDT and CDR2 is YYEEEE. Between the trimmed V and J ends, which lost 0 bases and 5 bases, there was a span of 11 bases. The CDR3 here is CASSLGDFGETQYF. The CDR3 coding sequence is TGTGCCAGCAGCTTGGGGGATTTTGGGGAGACCCAGTACTTC.

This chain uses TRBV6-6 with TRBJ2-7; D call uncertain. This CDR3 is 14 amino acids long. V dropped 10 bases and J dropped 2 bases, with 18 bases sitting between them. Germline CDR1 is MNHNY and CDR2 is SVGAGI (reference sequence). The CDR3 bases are TGTGCCACCCAATTAGGGCCACTCACCTACGAGCAGTACTTC. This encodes CATQLGPLTYEQYF.

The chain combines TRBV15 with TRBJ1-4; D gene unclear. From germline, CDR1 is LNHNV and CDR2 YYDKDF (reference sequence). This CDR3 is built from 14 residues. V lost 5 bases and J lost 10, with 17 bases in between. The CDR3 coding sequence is TGTGCCACCAGCTGGGCGACAAGAGGTGGAAAACTGTTTTTT. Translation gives CATSWATRGGKLFF. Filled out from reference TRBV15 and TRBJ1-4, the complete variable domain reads DAMVIQNPRYQVTQFGKPVTLSCSQTLNHNVMYWYQQKSSQAPKLLFHYYDKDFNNEADTPDNFQSRRPNTSFCFLDIRSPGLGDTAMYLCATSWATRGGKLFFGSGTQLSVL.

The CDR3 coding sequence is TGTGCCAGCACTGTTTTGTTATCTAATGAAAAACTGTTTTTT. The encoded protein is CASTVLLSNEKLFF. J is TRBJ1-4 and V is TRBV2; D call uncertain. The CDR3 contains 14 residues. Trimming removed 7 bases at V and 3 bases at J, with 12 bases between. The germline CDR1 and CDR2 sequences are SNHLY and FYNNEI.

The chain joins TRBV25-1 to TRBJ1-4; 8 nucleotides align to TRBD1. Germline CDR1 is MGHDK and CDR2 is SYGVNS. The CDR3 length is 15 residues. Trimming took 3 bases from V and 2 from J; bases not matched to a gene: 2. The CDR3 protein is CASSDQGATNEKLFF. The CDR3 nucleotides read TGTGCCAGCAGTGACCAGGGGGCGACTAATGAAAAACTGTTTTTT. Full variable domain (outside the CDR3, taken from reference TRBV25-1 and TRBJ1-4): EADIYQTPRYLVIGTGKKITLECSQTMGHDKMYWYQQDPGMELHLIHYSYGVNSTEKGDLSSESTVSRIRTEHFPLTLESARPSHTSQYLCASSDQGATNEKLFFGSGTQLSVL.

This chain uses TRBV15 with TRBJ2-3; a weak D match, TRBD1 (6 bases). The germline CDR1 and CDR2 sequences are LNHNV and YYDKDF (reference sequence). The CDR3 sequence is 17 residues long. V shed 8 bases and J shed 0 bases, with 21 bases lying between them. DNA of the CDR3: TGTGCCACCGCAGCATGGGACACAAGTGCTAGCACAGATACGCAGTATTTT. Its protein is CATAAWDTSASTDTQYF.

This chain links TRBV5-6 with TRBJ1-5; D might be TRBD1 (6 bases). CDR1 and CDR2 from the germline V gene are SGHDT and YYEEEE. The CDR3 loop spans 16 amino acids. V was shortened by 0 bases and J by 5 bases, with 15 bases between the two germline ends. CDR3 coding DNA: TGTGCCAGCAGCTTGGGCAGGGGACGGGTTGATCAGCCCCAGCATTTT. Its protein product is CASSLGRGRVDQPQHF.

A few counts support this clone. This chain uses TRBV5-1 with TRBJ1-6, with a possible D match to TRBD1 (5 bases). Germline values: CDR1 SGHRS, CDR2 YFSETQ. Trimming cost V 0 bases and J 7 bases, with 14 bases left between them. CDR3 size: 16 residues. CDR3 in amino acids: CASSLAGRLGNSPLHF. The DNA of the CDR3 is TGCGCCAGCAGCTTGGCGGGGCGCTTGGGGAATTCACCCCTCCACTTT.

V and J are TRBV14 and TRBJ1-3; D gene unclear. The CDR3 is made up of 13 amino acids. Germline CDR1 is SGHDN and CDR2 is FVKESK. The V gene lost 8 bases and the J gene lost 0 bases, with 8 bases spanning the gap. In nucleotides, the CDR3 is TGTGCCAGCGCGCACGGCTCTGGAAACACCATATATTTT. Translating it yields CASAHGSGNTIYF.

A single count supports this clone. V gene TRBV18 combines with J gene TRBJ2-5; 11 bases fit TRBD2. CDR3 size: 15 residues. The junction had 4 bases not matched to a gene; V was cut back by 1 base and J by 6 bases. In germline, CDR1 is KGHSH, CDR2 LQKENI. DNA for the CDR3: TGTGCCAGCTCACCACTAGCGGGAGGGCCCCAGACCCAGTACTTC. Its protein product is CASSPLAGGPQTQYF.

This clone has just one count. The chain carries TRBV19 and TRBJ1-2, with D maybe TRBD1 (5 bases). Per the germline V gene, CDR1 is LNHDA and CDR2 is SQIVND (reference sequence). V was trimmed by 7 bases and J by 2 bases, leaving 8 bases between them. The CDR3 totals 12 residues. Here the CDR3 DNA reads TGTGCCAGTAAGGCAGGGAACTATGGCTACACCTTC. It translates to CASKAGNYGYTF.

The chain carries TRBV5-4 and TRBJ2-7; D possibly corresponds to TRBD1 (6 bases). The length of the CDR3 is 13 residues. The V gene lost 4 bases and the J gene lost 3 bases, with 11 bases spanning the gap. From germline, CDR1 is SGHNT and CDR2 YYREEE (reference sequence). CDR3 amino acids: CASSQGTRYEQYF. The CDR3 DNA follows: TGTGCCAGCAGCCAAGGGACACGCTACGAGCAGTACTTC. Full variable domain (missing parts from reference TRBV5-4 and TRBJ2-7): ETGVTQSPTHLIKTRGQQVTLRCSSQSGHNTVSWYQQALGQGPQFIFQYYREEENGRGNFPPRFSGLQFPNYSSELNVNALELDDSALYLCASSQGTRYEQYFGPGTRLTVT.

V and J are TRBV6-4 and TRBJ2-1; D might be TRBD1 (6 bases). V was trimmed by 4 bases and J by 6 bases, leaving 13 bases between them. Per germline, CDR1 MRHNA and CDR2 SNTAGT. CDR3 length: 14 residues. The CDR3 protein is CASSAMGAGNEQFF. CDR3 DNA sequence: TGTGCCAGCAGTGCCATGGGGGCTGGCAATGAGCAGTTCTTC.